Listed here are 7 T cell receptor beta chains from one sample, sequenced in a study of T cell repertoires in cytomegalovirus infection. Antigens for these TCRs are unknown. TCRdb processed the reads anew with MiXCR; each CDR3 protein has one entry. The profile shows about 900,000 distinct CDR3 sequences, about a third of them singletons. The specimen was cultured CD8+ T cells from PBMCs, collected from culture after CMV antigen stimulation. The receptors derive from a human donor in good health (CMV status not recorded). Some clones in this sample may be carry-over from other donors' samples.

This chain's CDR3 is CASSHLRGLAGGGGELFF. The CDR3 region has the DNA TGCGCCAGCAGCCACCTCAGGGGACTAGCGGGGGGTGGCGGGGAGCTGTTTTTT. V is TRBV4-1 and J is TRBJ2-2; 15 bases agree with TRBD2. The germline gives CDR1 MGHRA, CDR2 YSYEKL. CDR3 length equals 18 residues. The J segment lost 7 bases and the V segment lost 3 bases, leaving 9 bases of the junction unmatched.

At least ten counts were recorded for this clonotype. The chain recombines TRBV7-2 with TRBJ2-7, with 10 bases that match TRBD2. Trimming removed 4 bases from V and 3 bases from J; junction bases left unmatched: 3. This CDR3 contains 14 residues. Germline CDR1 reads SGHTA; CDR2 reads FQGNSA. The CDR3 DNA reads as TGTGCCAGCAGCTATAGCGGGGGGTACTACGAGCAGTACTTC. This encodes CASSYSGGYYEQYF.

The count of this clonotype is one. This sequence joins TRBV9 and TRBJ1-3, with 11 positions matching TRBD1. Germline V CDR1 and CDR2: SGDLS, YYNGEE. The CDR3 is 16 residues long. Trimming cost V 2 bases and J 2 bases; bases outside gene matches: 3. CDR3 amino acids: CASSVRTGGPGNTIYF. Written as DNA, the CDR3 is TGTGCCAGCAGCGTCAGGACAGGGGGCCCTGGAAACACCATATATTTT.

The CDR3 sequence is CASRVTVHNEQFF. As DNA, the CDR3 is TGTGCCAGTAGAGTGACAGTCCACAATGAGCAGTTCTTC. The rearrangement uses TRBV19 and TRBJ2-1, with a tentative D call TRBD1 (5 bases). CDR1 LNHDA and CDR2 SQIVND come from the germline V gene (reference sequence). V lost 6 bases and J lost 5, with 11 bases in between. The CDR3 extends over 13 amino acids.

The chain is built from TRBV7-9 and TRBJ1-2; no firm D call. V shed 5 bases and J shed 12 bases, with 13 bases lying between them. The germline CDR1 and CDR2 sequences are SEHNR and FQNEAQ (reference sequence). The CDR3 spans 11 residues. The CDR3 spells CASSGVVVNTF. In DNA form, the CDR3 reads TGTGCCAGCAGCGGAGTGGTGGTCAACACCTTC.

This chain uses TRBV12-3 or TRBV12-4 with TRBJ1-1; possible D gene TRBD1, 5 bases. This CDR3 comprises 19 residues. DNA for the CDR3: TGTGCTACCGGCAACCCTACGAGGGACCATAAACAGGCGAACACTGAAGCTTTCTTT. Protein product: CATGNPTRDHKQANTEAFF.

This clonotype has only a few counts. CDR3 DNA: TGTGCCAGCAGCCATTCGGGACAGGTGAACACTGAAGCTTTCTTT. Its translation is CASSHSGQVNTEAFF. The chain uses TRBV14 and TRBJ1-1, with 8 bases identical to TRBD1. V was clipped by 3 bases and J by 0 bases; unmatched bases: 3. Germline V CDR1 and CDR2: SGHDN, FVKESK. CDR3 length: 15 amino acids.